This TCR beta chain was sequenced for a study of beta chain features in type 1 diabetes. Sampling consisted of one heparinised blood draw per donor, averaging roughly 0.12 L. Investigators reverse transcribed all isolated RNA, so they sequenced expressed TCRB transcripts. Sequencing was performed with immunoSEQ multiplex PCR; in TCRdb, only in-frame clones are kept and a portion is missing. The data hold 130,000 to 150,000 clones, with around 50% observed a single time. The sequence came from a man aged 18 to 35 in good health. Sequences were obtained from Tregs from blood.

CDR3 sequence: CASKIGDYGYTF. The CDR3 coding sequence is TGTGCCAGCAAGATAGGGGACTATGGCTACACCTTC. The genes are TRBV2 and TRBJ1-2; tentatively, D is TRBD1 (5 bases). Per germline, CDR1 SNHLY and CDR2 FYNNEI. Trimming took off 7 bases at V and 3 bases at J, with 9 bases between the two ends. This CDR3 is built from 12 residues.